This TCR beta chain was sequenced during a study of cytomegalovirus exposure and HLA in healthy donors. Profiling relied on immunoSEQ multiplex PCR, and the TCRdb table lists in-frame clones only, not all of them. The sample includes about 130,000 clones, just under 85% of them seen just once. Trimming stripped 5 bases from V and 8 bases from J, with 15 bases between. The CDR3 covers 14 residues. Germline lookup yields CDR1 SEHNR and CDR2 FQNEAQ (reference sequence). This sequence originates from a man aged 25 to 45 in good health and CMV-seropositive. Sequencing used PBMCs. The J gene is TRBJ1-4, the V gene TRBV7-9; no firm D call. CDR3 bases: TGTGCCAGCAGCCTAGGGAGGGTTGGCGAAAAACTGTTTTTT. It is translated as CASSLGRVGEKLFF.